This T cell receptor beta chain is from a study of blood T cell repertoires in COVID-19. Study in general: T cells, B-cell-depleted T cells, or PBMCs provided the cDNA or gDNA that served as material.

The germline V gene encodes CDR1 GTSNPN and CDR2 SVGIG (reference sequence). The CDR3 consists of 11 residues. The V and J ends lost 1 base and 11 bases respectively, with 11 bases between them. Original methodology: Amplifying reference gene primers gave estimates of nucleated cell counts. The table came from immunoSEQ multiplex PCR; TCRdb's copy has only in-frame clones and leaves some out. Clonal size and the V and J genes are those of that table, whereas D and trimming came from the DNA. The sample includes around 130,000 clones, about 74% seen only once; the top ten take roughly 7.3%. This clone was recorded once.

J is TRBJ1-1 and V is TRBV30; possible D gene TRBD1, 5 bases. The clonotype comes from a human donor in a cohort sampled during active COVID-19. What was sequenced was peripheral blood. CDR3 sequence: CAWSGRQGAFF. CDR3 nucleotides: TGTGCCTGGAGTGGACGGCAGGGTGCTTTCTTT.